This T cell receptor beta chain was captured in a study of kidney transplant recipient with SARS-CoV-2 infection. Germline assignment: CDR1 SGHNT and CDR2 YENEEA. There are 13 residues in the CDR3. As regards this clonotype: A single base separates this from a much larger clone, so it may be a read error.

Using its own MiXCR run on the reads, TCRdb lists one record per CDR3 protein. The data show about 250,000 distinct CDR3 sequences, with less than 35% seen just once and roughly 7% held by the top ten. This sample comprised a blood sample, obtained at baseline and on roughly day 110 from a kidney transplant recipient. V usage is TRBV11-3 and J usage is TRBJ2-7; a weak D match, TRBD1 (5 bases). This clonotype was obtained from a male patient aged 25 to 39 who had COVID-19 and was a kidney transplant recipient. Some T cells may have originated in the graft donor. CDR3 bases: TGTGCCAGCAGCTTAGCCAGGGTCTATGGCTACGCCTTC. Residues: CASSLARVYGYAF.